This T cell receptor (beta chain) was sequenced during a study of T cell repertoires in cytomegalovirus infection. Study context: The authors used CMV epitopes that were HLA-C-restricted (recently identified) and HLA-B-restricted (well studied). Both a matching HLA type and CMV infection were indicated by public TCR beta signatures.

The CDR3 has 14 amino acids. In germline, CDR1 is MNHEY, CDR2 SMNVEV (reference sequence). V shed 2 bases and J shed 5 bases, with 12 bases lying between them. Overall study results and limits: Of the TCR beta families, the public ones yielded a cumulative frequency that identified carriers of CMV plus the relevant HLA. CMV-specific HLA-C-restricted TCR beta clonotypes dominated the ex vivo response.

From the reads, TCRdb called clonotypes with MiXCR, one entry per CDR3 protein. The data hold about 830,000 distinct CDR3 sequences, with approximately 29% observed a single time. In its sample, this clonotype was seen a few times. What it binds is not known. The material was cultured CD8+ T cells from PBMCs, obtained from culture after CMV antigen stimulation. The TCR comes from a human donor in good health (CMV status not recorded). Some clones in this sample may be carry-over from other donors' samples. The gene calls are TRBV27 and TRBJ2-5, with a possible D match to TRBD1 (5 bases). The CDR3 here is CASSLGAGRETQYF. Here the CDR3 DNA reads TGTGCCAGCAGTTTAGGTGCAGGGCGGGAGACCCAGTACTTC.